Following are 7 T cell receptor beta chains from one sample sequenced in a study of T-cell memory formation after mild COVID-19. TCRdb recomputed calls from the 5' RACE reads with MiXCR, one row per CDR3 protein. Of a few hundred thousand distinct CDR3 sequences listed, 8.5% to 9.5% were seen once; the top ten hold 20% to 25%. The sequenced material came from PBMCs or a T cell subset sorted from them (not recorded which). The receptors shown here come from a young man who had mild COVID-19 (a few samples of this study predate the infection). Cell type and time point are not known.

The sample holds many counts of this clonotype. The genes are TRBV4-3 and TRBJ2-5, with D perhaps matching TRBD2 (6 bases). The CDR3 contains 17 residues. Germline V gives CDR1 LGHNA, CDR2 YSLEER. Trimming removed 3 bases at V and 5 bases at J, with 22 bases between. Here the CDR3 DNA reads TGCGCCAGCAGCCAGCGGAACCTGCGGAGGGCAGGCGAGACCCAGTACTTC. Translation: CASSQRNLRRAGETQYF.

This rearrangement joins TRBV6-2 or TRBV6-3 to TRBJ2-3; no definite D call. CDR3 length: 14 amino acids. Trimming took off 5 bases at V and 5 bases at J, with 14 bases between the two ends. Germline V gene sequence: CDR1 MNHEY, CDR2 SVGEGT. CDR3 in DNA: TGTGCCAGCAGTCAAAACGCGTTCGGAGATACGCAGTATTTT. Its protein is CASSQNAFGDTQYF.

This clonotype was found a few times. The CDR3 spells CSTLPEGLVYNEQFF. Here the CDR3 DNA reads TGCAGCACCCTCCCGGAGGGGTTGGTCTACAATGAGCAGTTCTTC. The V call is TRBV29-1, the J call TRBJ2-1, with D tentatively TRBD2 (6 bases). The germline V and J ends were trimmed by 8 bases and 3 bases, with 20 bases remaining between them. In germline, CDR1 is SQVTM, CDR2 ANQGSEA. The CDR3 contains 15 residues.

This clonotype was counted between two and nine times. This chain's CDR3 is CSASYSGGPDTQYF. Written as DNA, the CDR3 is TGCAGTGCTAGTTACAGCGGGGGGCCAGATACGCAGTATTTT. The chain couples TRBV20-1 to TRBJ2-3, with 9 bases that match TRBD2. The CDR3 loop spans 14 amino acids. The germline V gene encodes CDR1 DFQATT and CDR2 SNEGSKA (reference sequence). V lost 3 bases and J lost 4; bases outside the gene matches: 5.

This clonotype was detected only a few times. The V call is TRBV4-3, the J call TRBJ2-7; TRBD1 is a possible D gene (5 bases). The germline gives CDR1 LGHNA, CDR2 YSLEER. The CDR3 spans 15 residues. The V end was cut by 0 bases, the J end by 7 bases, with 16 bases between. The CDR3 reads CASSQDLRGTWEQYV. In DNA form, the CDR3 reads TGCGCCAGCAGCCAAGATCTTAGGGGTACGTGGGAGCAGTACGTC.

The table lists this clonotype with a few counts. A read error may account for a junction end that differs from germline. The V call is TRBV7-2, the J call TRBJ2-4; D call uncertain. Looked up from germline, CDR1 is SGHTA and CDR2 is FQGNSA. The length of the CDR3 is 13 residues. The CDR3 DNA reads TGTGCCAGCAGTTCTCCCTTTAGGACGCAATGGGACTTC. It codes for CASSSPFRTQWDF.

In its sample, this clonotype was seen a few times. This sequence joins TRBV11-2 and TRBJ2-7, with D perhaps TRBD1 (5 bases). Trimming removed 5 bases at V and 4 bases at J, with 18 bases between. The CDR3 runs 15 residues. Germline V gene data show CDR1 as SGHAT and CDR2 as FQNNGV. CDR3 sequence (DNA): TGTGCCAGCAGCGACATGAGTCTGGGGCCTTACGAGCAGTACGTC. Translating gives CASSDMSLGPYEQYV.